The clone carrying this T cell receptor (beta chain) appeared a single time. What it binds is not known. This CDR3 region has 11 residues. V was clipped by 4 bases and J by 7 bases, with 5 bases between them. Germline CDR1 reads SNHLY; CDR2 reads FYNNEI. This entry belongs to a study of graft-versus-host responses after intestinal transplantation. Study background: Among the recipients, all got anti-thymocyte globulin induction and then tacrolimus and steroids for approximately 3 years.

General observations from the study: Patients who carried graft-donor T cell macrochimerism also had high graft-versus-host to host-versus-graft clonal ratios in their allografts. The marrow of recipients harbored GvH clones, and ileum or blood showed some of them first.

Sequenced by immunoSEQ multiplex PCR; TCRdb stores in-frame clones only, minus some. The sample comprises 90,000 to 150,000 clones, around 95% of which are singletons, and around 3% rests with the top ten. This TCR was recovered from a human donor who received an intestinal transplant. The chain links TRBV2 to TRBJ2-1; D is ambiguous. Sequenced material: unstimulated CD8+ T cells sorted from spleen or lymph node cells, taken before intestinal transplant. Written as DNA, the CDR3 is TGTGCCAGCAGTGTAGGAAATGAGCAGTTCTTC. Translating gives CASSVGNEQFF.